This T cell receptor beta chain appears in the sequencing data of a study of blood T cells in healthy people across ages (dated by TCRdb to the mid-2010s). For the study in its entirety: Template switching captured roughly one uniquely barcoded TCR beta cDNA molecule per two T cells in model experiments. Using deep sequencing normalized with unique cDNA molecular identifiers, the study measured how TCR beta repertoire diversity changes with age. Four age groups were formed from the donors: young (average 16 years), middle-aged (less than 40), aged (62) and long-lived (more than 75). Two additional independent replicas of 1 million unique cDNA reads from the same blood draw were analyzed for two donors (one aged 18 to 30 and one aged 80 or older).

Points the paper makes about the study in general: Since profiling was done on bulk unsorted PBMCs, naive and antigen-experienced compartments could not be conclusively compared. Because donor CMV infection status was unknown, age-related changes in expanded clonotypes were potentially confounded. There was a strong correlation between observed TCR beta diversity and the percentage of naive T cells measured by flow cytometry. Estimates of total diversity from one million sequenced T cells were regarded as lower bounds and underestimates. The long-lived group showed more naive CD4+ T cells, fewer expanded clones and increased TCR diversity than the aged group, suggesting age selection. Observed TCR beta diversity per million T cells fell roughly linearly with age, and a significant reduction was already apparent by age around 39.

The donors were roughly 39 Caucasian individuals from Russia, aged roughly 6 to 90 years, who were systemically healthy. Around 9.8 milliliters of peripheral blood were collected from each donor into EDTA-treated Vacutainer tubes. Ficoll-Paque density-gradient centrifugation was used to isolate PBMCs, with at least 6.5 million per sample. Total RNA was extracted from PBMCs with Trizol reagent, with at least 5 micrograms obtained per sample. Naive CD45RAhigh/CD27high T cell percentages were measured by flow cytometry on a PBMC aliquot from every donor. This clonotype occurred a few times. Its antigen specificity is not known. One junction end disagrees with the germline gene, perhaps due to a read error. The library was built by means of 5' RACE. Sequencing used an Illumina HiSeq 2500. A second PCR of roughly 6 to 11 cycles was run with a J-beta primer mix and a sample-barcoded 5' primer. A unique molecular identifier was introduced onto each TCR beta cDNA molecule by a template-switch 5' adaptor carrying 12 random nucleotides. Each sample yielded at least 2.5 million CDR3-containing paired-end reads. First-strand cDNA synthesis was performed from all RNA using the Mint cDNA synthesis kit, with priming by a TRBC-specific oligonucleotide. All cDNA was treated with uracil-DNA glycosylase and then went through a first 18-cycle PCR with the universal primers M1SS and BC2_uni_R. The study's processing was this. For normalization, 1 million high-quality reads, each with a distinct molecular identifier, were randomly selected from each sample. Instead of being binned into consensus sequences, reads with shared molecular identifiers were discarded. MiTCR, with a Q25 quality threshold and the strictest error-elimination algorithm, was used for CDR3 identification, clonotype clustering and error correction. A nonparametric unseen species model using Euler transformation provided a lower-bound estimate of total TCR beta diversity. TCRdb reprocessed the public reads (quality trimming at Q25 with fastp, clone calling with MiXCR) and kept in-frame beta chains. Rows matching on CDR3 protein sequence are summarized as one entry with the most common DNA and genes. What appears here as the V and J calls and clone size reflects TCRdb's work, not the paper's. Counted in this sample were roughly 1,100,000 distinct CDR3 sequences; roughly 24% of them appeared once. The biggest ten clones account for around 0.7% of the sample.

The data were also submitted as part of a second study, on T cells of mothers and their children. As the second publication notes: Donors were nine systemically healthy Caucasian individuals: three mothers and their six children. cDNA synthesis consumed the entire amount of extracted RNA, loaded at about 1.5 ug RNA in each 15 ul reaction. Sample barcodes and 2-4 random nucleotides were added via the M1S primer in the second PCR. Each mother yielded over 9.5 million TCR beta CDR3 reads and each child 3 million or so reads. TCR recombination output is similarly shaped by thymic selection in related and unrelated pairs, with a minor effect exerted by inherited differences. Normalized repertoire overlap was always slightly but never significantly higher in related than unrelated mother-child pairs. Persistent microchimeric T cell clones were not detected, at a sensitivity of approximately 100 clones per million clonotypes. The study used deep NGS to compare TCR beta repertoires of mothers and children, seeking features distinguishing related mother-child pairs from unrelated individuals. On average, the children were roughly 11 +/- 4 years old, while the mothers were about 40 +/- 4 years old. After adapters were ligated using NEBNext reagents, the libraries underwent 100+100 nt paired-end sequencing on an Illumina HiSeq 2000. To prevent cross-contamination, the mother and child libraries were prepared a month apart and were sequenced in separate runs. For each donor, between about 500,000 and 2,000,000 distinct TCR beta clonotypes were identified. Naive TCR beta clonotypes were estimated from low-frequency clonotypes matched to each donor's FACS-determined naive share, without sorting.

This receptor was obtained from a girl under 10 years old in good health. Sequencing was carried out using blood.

The CDR3 reads CAINVQDDYNSPLHF. The DNA is as follows: TGTGCCATTAACGTCCAGGACGATTATAATTCACCCCTCCACTTC. The chain employs TRBV28 and TRBJ1-6, with the D gene not confidently named. CDR1 and CDR2 are drawn from the germline V gene: MDHEN, SYDVKM. From its cysteine to its phenylalanine, the CDR3 spans 15 amino acids. Only the CDR3 region is kept as DNA, spanning 45 bases read in frame from base 1.